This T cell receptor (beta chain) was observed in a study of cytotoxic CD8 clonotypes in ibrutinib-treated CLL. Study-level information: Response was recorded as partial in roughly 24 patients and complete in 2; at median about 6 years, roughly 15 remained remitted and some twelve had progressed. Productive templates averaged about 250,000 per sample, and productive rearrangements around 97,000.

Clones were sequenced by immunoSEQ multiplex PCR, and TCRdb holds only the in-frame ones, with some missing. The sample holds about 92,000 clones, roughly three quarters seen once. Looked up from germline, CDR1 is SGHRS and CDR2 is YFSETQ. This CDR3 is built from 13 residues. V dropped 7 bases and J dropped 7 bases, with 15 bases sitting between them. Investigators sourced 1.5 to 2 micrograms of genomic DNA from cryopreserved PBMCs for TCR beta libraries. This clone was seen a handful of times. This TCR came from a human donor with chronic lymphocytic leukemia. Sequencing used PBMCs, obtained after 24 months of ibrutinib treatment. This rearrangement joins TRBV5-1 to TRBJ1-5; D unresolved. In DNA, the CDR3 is TGCGCCAGCCGGGAGGGAAGCGGACAGCCCCAGCATTTT. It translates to CASREGSGQPQHF. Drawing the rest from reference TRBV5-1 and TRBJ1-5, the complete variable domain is KAGVTQTPRYLIKTRGQQVTLSCSPISGHRSVSWYQQTPGQGLQFLFEYFSETQRNKGNFPGRFSGRQFSNSRSEMNVSTLELGDSALYLCASREGSGQPQHFGDGTRLSIL.